This passage covers 18 T cell receptor beta chains from one sample sequenced in a study of cytomegalovirus exposure and HLA in healthy donors. PCR used 60 Vbeta primers and 13 Jbeta primers. Produced via immunoSEQ multiplex PCR; TCRdb's table is partial and in-frame only. The sample has roughly 100,000 clones, roughly three quarters seen once. The sequenced material came from PBMCs. These TCRs come from a female donor in good health and CMV-seronegative.

The CDR3 region has the DNA TGCGCCAGCAGCTTAGCGGGGAGGAACACCGGGGAGCTGTTTTTT. Its translation is CASSLAGRNTGELFF. V usage is TRBV5-1 and J usage is TRBJ2-2, with TRBD2 identical over 7 bases. This CDR3 spans 15 amino acids. V lost 2 bases, J lost 1 base, and 2 bases stayed unmatched. Germline loops: CDR1 SGHRS, CDR2 YFSETQ.

The chain recombines TRBV5-1 with TRBJ1-2, with 8 bases that match TRBD1. From germline, CDR1 is SGHRS and CDR2 YFSETQ. The CDR3 length is 13 residues. The junction had 4 bases not matched to a gene; V was cut back by 5 bases and J by 4 bases. The DNA for the CDR3 is TGCGCCAGCAGTCCCGGACAGGGCTATGGCTACACCTTC. Protein: CASSPGQGYGYTF.

The genes are TRBV6-5 and TRBJ2-7; TRBD2 agrees at 9 bases. CDR1 is MNHEY and CDR2 is SVGAGI in the germline V gene. V was clipped by 2 bases and J by 11 bases; unmatched bases: 16. The CDR3 contains 16 residues. CDR3: CASSYHPLAGGPTEYF. CDR3 nucleotides: TGTGCCAGCAGTTACCACCCTCTGGCGGGAGGGCCCACAGAGTACTTC.

V and J are TRBV28 and TRBJ2-3; maybe TRBD1 (6 bases). There are 17 residues in the CDR3. Germline-derived CDR1 and CDR2 are MDHEN and SYDVKM. The V end lost 4 bases, the J end lost 7 bases, and 24 bases lay between the germline ends. DNA of the CDR3: TGTGCCAGCAGTTCCCCACTGACAGGCGATCCCATGAATACGCAGTATTTT. Protein: CASSSPLTGDPMNTQYF.

The CDR3, as DNA: TGCGCCAGCGGGGGACAGAGAGAAACCCCTAACTATGGCTACACCTTC. Translated: CASGGQRETPNYGYTF. V gene TRBV4-1 combines with J gene TRBJ1-2; 7 bases are a match to TRBD1. This CDR3 region has 16 residues. V was clipped by 8 bases and J by 0 bases; unmatched bases: 12. Germline CDR1 is MGHRA and CDR2 is YSYEKL.

On this clone: The junction shows a germline mismatch at one end, possibly a read error. The V gene is TRBV7-9, the J gene TRBJ1-5; unclear D gene. Germline CDR1 is SEHNR and CDR2 is FQNEAQ (reference sequence). The CDR3 is 18 residues long. The CDR3 spells CSSSSPPAGVYSNQPQHF. The CDR3 coding sequence is TGTTCCAGCAGCTCCCCCCCCGCGGGAGTCTATAGCAATCAGCCCCAGCATTTT.

V gene TRBV6-6 combines with J gene TRBJ2-1, with 13 bases aligning to TRBD2. The germline gives CDR1 MNHNY, CDR2 SVGAGI (reference sequence). The J segment lost 8 bases and the V segment lost 5 bases, leaving 3 bases of the junction unmatched. CDR3 length equals 14 residues. In DNA, the CDR3 is TGTGCCAGCAGTGGGACTAGCGGGGTCTATGAGCAGTTCTTC. Translating it yields CASSGTSGVYEQFF.

J is TRBJ2-4 and V is TRBV14; 8 bases match TRBD1. CDR1 is SGHDN, CDR2 FVKESK, per germline. The CDR3 length is 15 residues. Losses at the gene ends were 5 bases for V and 4 bases for J; bases not matched to a gene: 7. The CDR3 is CASSYRTGRKNIQYF. CDR3 bases: TGTGCCAGCAGCTATAGGACAGGGCGAAAAAACATTCAGTACTTC.

This sequence joins TRBV28 and TRBJ2-5; 8 bases line up with TRBD1. The J call could be wrong; TRBJ2-7 is a better fit for the DNA end. The CDR3 spans 14 residues. Germline V lookup: CDR1 MDHEN, CDR2 SYDVKM. In DNA form, the CDR3 reads TGTGCCAGCAGAACCGGGACAGGAAACTACGAGCAGTACTTC. Translation: CASRTGTGNYEQYF.

The chain joins TRBV15 to TRBJ2-1; a possible D gene is TRBD1 (6 bases). The V gene lost 2 bases and the J gene lost 3 bases, with 11 bases spanning the gap. Germline lookup yields CDR1 LNHNV and CDR2 YYDKDF (reference sequence). The CDR3 extends over 15 amino acids. CDR3 in amino acids: CATSRLTGNYNEQFF. The CDR3 DNA reads TGTGCCACCAGCAGACTCACAGGGAACTACAATGAGCAGTTCTTC.

The J gene is TRBJ1-2, the V gene TRBV28; 8 nucleotides agree with TRBD1. The germline V gene encodes CDR1 MDHEN and CDR2 SYDVKM. The CDR3 extends over 14 amino acids. Trimming removed 6 bases from V and 8 bases from J; junction bases left unmatched: 11. CDR3 nucleotides: TGTGCCAGCAGGCACCGACAGGGGACGAGCGGCTACACCTTC. It yields the protein CASRHRQGTSGYTF.

The chain couples TRBV9 to TRBJ2-2; 9 bases align to TRBD1. There are 15 residues in the CDR3. V dropped 2 bases and J dropped 4; count of bases not matched to a gene: 3. Germline CDR1 and CDR2: SGDLS and YYNGEE. CDR3 DNA: TGTGCCAGCAGCGTCACAGGGGGCTTCACCGGGGAGCTGTTTTTT. This codes for CASSVTGGFTGELFF.

This chain links TRBV6-5 with TRBJ1-6; TRBD1 might be the D (6 bases). The V end was cut by 7 bases, the J end by 5 bases, with 12 bases between. The CDR3 extends over 14 amino acids. The V gene's germline CDR1 is MNHEY and CDR2 SVGAGI. The CDR3 spells CASNLQGNNSPLHF. The CDR3 DNA sequence: TGTGCCAGCAATTTACAGGGAAATAATTCACCCCTCCACTTT.

This chain joins TRBV19 and TRBJ1-6; 10 bases align to TRBD1. The trim removed 4 bases at V and 7 bases at J, leaving 4 bases unmatched. The CDR3 spans 15 residues. Germline CDR1 LNHDA, CDR2 SQIVND (reference sequence). CDR3 protein: CASSTRDRGNSPLHF. For the CDR3, the DNA is TGTGCCAGTAGTACCCGGGACAGGGGAAATTCACCCCTCCACTTT.

The chain combines TRBV11-1 with TRBJ2-1; no clear D. The CDR3 runs 13 residues. Trimming took 5 bases from V and 7 from J, leaving 12 bases between them. CDR1 and CDR2 (germline): SGHAT, FQDESV (reference sequence). The CDR3 DNA sequence: TGTGCCAGCAGCCGGATTGTGAGGAATGAGCAGTTCTTC. This gives the protein CASSRIVRNEQFF.

V is TRBV5-6 and J is TRBJ2-3; tentatively, D is TRBD2 (5 bases). The V end was cut by 0 bases, the J end by 5 bases, with 10 bases between. Germline V gives CDR1 SGHDT, CDR2 YYEEEE. The length of the CDR3 is 14 residues. Written as DNA, the CDR3 is TGTGCCAGCAGCTTGGAAGCGGAAGGAGATACGCAGTATTTT. This encodes CASSLEAEGDTQYF. Combining the CDR3 with reference TRBV5-6 and TRBJ2-3 gives the whole variable domain DAGVTQSPTHLIKTRGQQVTLRCSPKSGHDTVSWYQQALGQGPQFIFQYYEEEERQRGNFPDRFSGHQFPNYSSELNVNALLLGDSALYLCASSLEAEGDTQYFGPGTRLTVL.

The rearrangement links TRBV19 to TRBJ2-3, with 8 positions matching TRBD2. After removal of 4 bases from V and 3 bases from J, the junction contained 6 bases not matched to a gene. CDR3 length equals 15 residues. Germline loops: CDR1 LNHDA, CDR2 SQIVND (reference sequence). The CDR3 here is CASSTLAGKTDTQYF. Written as DNA, the CDR3 is TGTGCCAGTAGTACCTTAGCGGGGAAAACAGATACGCAGTATTTT.

The rearrangement joins TRBV28 to TRBJ1-1; TRBD1 matches 8 bases. CDR1 and CDR2 from the germline V gene are MDHEN and SYDVKM. Trimming at V came to 11 bases and at J to 4 bases, leaving 15 bases not matched to a gene. The CDR3 has 15 residues. CDR3 in amino acids: CAGGARQTGGTEAFF. The CDR3 DNA reads TGTGCCGGGGGTGCGCGTCAAACAGGGGGCACTGAAGCTTTCTTT.